A single sample gave rise to the 12 T cell receptor beta chains below, sequenced in a study of spatial heterogeneity in lung cancer (dated by TCRdb to between 2018 and 2021). Preparation of the library involved 5' RACE. Data came from a NextSeq 500. Using fastp trimming at Q25 and MiXCR clonotype assembly, TCRdb reanalyzed the public sequencing data and kept in-frame beta chains. When rows share a CDR3 protein, they turn into one entry using the most common DNA and genes. This sample holds about 50,000 distinct CDR3 sequences; 6% to 9.5% were observed only once. More than 10% of the sample comes from the top ten. This specimen's time point label, interpreted: sample taken at primary tumor resection. Whole RNA extracted from tumor and nontumor lung tissue, or from cryopreserved PBMC samples, was used for TCR sequencing without cell sorting. The material sequenced was PBMCs, taken at surgery. The receptors were sampled from a female donor with early-stage non-small cell lung cancer.

This clonotype was detected ten times or more. The CDR3 DNA is TGTGCCAGCAGGAGACAGGGATACGAGCAGTACTTC. Translating gives CASRRQGYEQYF. This chain connects TRBV12-3 or TRBV12-4 to TRBJ2-7; 7 bases map to TRBD1. V was clipped by 6 bases and J by 4 bases; unmatched bases: 3. The CDR3 spans 12 residues.

V usage is TRBV10-3 and J usage is TRBJ2-3; 7 bases match TRBD2. Germline V lookup: CDR1 ENHRY, CDR2 SYGVKD. V shed 7 bases and J 5 bases; nucleotides not matched to a gene: 3. The CDR3 is 12 amino acids. This CDR3 reads CAITGEGDTQYF. For the CDR3, the DNA is TGTGCCATCACGGGGGAGGGAGATACGCAGTATTTT.

This clonotype was counted ten times or more. The V call is TRBV4-3, the J call TRBJ2-5; TRBD2 matches 9 bases. J lost 5 bases, V lost 3 bases, and 4 bases had no gene match. Germline V gives CDR1 LGHNA, CDR2 YSLEER. The CDR3 is 14 residues long. CDR3 nucleotides: TGCGCCAGCAGCCATAGTCTAGCGGGGGAGACCCAGTACTTC. Translating it yields CASSHSLAGETQYF.

The V call is TRBV12-3 or TRBV12-4, the J call TRBJ2-7, with D tentatively TRBD1 (6 bases). V lost 3 bases and J 10 bases, leaving 10 bases between the germline ends. This CDR3 has 11 residues. The CDR3 here is CASSLGRGQYF. CDR3 nucleotide sequence: TGTGCCAGCAGTTTGGGCAGGGGACAGTACTTC.

This clonotype was picked up a small number of times. The V and J genes are TRBV11-2 and TRBJ2-1; possible D gene TRBD2, 6 bases. Trimming removed 2 bases from V and 2 bases from J, with 13 bases in between. Germline V gives CDR1 SGHAT, CDR2 FQNNGV. This CDR3 contains 16 residues. The CDR3, as DNA: TGTGCCAGCAGCTTATTAAGAGGGAGGACCTACAATGAGCAGTTCTTC. Translation gives CASSLLRGRTYNEQFF.

The chain carries TRBV30 and TRBJ1-2; D call uncertain. The germline V gene has CDR1 GTSNPN and CDR2 SVGIG (reference sequence). The CDR3 totals 14 residues. V lost 0 bases to trimming and J lost 3 bases, with 11 bases between them. CDR3 coding DNA: TGTGCCTGGAGTGTACTCTCAAAGGACTATGGCTACACCTTC. Translating it yields CAWSVLSKDYGYTF.

This clonotype was found many times. This chain joins TRBV19 and TRBJ2-2, with D perhaps matching TRBD2 (6 bases). Germline V lookup: CDR1 LNHDA, CDR2 SQIVND (reference sequence). V dropped 5 bases and J dropped 5 bases, with 15 bases sitting between them. CDR3 size: 15 residues. The CDR3 reads CASSPQGGGTGELFF. The CDR3, as DNA: TGTGCCAGTAGTCCGCAAGGTGGAGGGACCGGGGAGCTGTTTTTT.

The V call is TRBV18, the J call TRBJ2-1, with 8 bases lining up with TRBD1. Germline V gene data show CDR1 as KGHSH and CDR2 as LQKENI. V lost 3 bases, J lost 3 bases, and 7 bases stayed unmatched. This CDR3 region has 16 residues. Here the CDR3 reads CASSPGGGQGYNEQFF. The CDR3 DNA reads TGTGCCAGCTCACCGGGAGGCGGACAGGGCTACAATGAGCAGTTCTTC.

Concerning this clonotype: A much larger clone lies one base from this, so it may be a read error. The chain carries TRBV5-1 and TRBJ2-1; D might be TRBD1 or TRBD2, each matching 5 bases. Trimming removed 0 bases from V and 8 bases from J, with 15 bases in between. Per germline, CDR1 SGHRS and CDR2 YFSETQ. The CDR3 spans 15 residues. CDR3 coding DNA: TGCGCCAGCAGCTTGGAGAGGGGATGTCGCGATGAGCAGTTCTTC. As protein: CASSLERGCRDEQFF. Drawing the rest from reference TRBV5-1 and TRBJ2-1, the complete variable domain is KAGVTQTPRYLIKTRGQQVTLSCSPISGHRSVSWYQQTPGQGLQFLFEYFSETQRNKGNFPGRFSGRQFSNSRSEMNVSTLELGDSALYLCASSLERGCRDEQFFGPGTRLTVL.

This clonotype appeared a few times. This chain uses TRBV20-1 with TRBJ1-5; tentatively, D is TRBD1 (5 bases). Germline lookup yields CDR1 DFQATT and CDR2 SNEGSKA (reference sequence). CDR3 length: 14 residues. V lost 2 bases and J lost 9, with 17 bases in between. The CDR3 reads CSARRGSDSRPQHF. Here the CDR3 DNA reads TGCAGTGCTAGACGGGGGTCGGACTCTAGGCCCCAGCATTTT.

CDR3 nucleotides: TGTGCCAGCAGCTATACCGGGCCTGGGAATTATGGCTACACCTTC. The encoded protein is CASSYTGPGNYGYTF. J is TRBJ1-2 and V is TRBV11-2; unclear D gene. Trimming removed 4 bases at V and 5 bases at J, with 17 bases between. The germline gives CDR1 SGHAT, CDR2 FQNNGV. CDR3 length: 15 residues.

J is TRBJ2-3 and V is TRBV11-2; the match to TRBD2 covers 7 bases. Germline values: CDR1 SGHAT, CDR2 FQNNGV. Unmatched junction bases numbered 7, after V lost 5 bases and J lost 5 bases. CDR3 length equals 14 residues. The chain's CDR3 is CASSPRLAGDTQYF. CDR3 in DNA: TGTGCCAGCAGCCCCCGACTAGCTGGAGATACGCAGTATTTT.